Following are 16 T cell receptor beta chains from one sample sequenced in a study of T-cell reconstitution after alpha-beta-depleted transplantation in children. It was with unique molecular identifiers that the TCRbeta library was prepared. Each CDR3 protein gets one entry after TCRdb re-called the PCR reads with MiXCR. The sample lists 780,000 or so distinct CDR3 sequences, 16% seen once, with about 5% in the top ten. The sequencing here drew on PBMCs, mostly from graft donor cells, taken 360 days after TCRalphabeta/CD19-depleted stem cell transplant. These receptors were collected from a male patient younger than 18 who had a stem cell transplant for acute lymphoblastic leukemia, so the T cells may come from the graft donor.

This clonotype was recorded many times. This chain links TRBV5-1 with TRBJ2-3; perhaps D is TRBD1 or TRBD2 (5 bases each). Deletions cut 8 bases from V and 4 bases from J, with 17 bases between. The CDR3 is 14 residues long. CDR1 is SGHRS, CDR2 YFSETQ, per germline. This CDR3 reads CASQSEGLADTQYF. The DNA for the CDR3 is TGCGCCAGTCAGTCCGAGGGGCTGGCAGATACGCAGTATTTT.

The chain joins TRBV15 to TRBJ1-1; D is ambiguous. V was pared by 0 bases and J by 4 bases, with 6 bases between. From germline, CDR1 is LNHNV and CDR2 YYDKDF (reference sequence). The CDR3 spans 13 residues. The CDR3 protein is CATSRDGATEAFF. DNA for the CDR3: TGTGCCACCAGCAGAGACGGTGCCACTGAAGCTTTCTTT.

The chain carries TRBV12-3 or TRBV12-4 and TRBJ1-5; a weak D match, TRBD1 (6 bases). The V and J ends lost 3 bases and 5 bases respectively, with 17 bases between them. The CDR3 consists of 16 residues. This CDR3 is CASSFGSTGAYQPQHF. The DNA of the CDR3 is TGTGCCAGCAGTTTTGGGTCGACAGGAGCCTATCAGCCCCAGCATTTT.

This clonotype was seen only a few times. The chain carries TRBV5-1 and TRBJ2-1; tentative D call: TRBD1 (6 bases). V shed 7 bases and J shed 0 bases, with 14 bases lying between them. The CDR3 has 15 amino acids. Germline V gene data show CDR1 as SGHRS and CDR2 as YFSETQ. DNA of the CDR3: TGCGCCAGCGCCCCAGGGGTCTTCTCCTACAATGAGCAGTTCTTC. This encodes CASAPGVFSYNEQFF. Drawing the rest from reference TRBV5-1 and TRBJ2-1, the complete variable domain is KAGVTQTPRYLIKTRGQQVTLSCSPISGHRSVSWYQQTPGQGLQFLFEYFSETQRNKGNFPGRFSGRQFSNSRSEMNVSTLELGDSALYLCASAPGVFSYNEQFFGPGTRLTVL.

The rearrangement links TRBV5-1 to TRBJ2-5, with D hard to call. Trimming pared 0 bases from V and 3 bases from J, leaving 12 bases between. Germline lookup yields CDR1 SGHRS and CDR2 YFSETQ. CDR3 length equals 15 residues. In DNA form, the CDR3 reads TGCGCCAGCAGCTTGGTTGTGGCACCGGAAGAGACCCAGTACTTC. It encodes CASSLVVAPEETQYF.

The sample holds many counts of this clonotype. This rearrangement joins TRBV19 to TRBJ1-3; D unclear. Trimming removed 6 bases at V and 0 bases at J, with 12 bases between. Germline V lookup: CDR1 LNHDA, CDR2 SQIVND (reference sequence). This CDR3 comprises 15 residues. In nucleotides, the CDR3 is TGTGCCAGTAGCGCCACCTTCTACTCTGGAAACACCATATATTTT. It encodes CASSATFYSGNTIYF.

The CDR3 bases are TGTGCCAGCAGCTTCGTGCTCCCGGGGACCGGGGAGCTGTTTTTT. It specifies CASSFVLPGTGELFF. V gene TRBV5-6 combines with J gene TRBJ2-2; a weak D match, TRBD2 (5 bases). CDR3 length equals 15 residues. V was shortened by 2 bases and J by 5 bases, with 13 bases between the two germline ends. CDR1 and CDR2 (germline): SGHDT, YYEEEE.

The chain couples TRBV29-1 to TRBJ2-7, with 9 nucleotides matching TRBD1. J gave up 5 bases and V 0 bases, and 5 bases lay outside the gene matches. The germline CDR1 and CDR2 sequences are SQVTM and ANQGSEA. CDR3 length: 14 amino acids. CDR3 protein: CSVEDRQGEDEQYF. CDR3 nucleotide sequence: TGCAGCGTTGAAGATCGACAGGGGGAGGACGAGCAGTACTTC.

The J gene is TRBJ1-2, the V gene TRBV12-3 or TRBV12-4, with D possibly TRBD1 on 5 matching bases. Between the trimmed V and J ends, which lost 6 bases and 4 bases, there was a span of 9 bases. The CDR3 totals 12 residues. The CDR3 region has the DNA TGTGCCAGCAGCGGGGGTAGCTATGGCTACACCTTC. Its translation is CASSGGSYGYTF.

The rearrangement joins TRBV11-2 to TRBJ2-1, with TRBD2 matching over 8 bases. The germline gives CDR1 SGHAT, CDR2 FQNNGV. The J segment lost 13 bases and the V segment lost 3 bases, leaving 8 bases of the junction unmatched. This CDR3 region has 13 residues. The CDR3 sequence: CASSLRAGAGQFF. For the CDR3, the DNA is TGTGCCAGCAGCTTGAGAGCGGGGGCGGGACAGTTCTTC.

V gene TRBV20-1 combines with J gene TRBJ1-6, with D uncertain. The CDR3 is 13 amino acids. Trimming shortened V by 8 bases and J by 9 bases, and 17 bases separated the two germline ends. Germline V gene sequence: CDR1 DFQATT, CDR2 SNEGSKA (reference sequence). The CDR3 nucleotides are TGCAGTTCCCCAGGTTTTGTGGGTTCACCCCTCCACTTT. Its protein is CSSPGFVGSPLHF.

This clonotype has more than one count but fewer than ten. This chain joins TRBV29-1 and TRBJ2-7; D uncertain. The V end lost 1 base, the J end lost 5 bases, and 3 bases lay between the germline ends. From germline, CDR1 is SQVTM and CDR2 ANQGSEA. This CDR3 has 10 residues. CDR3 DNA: TGCAGCGTTGAAGTAAACGAGCAGTACTTC. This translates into CSVEVNEQYF.

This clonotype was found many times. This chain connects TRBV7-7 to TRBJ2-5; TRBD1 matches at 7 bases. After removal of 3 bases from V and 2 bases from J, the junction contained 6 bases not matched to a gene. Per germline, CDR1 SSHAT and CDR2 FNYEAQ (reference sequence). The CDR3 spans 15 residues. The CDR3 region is CASSLALTGQETQYF. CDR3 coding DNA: TGTGCCAGCAGCTTGGCCCTGACAGGGCAAGAGACCCAGTACTTC.

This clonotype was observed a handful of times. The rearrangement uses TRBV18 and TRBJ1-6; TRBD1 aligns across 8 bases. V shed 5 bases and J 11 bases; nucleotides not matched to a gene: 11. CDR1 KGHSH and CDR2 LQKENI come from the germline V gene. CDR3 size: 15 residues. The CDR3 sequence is CASSSRGRGQAPLHF. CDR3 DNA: TGTGCCAGCTCATCCCGAGGCAGGGGGCAAGCACCCCTCCACTTT.

The CDR3 region is CSASTPGPSVADTQYF. The CDR3 nucleotides read TGCAGTGCTAGTACCCCAGGACCTAGCGTCGCAGATACGCAGTATTTT. This sequence joins TRBV20-1 and TRBJ2-3; possibly TRBD2 for D (6 bases). This CDR3 spans 16 amino acids. Trimming stripped 3 bases from V and 4 bases from J, with 20 bases between. Germline CDR1 and CDR2: DFQATT and SNEGSKA (reference sequence).

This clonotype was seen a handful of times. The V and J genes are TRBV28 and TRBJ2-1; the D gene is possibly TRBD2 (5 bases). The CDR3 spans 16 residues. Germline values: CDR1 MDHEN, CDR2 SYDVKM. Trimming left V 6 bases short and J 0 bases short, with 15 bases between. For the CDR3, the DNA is TGTGCCAGCAGCCTCCCCGGGGTGAGCTCCTACAATGAGCAGTTCTTC. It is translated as CASSLPGVSSYNEQFF.